Sequencing of this T cell receptor beta chain was carried out in a study of T cell clonotyping in hematopoietic cell transplantation. Overall study: Recipients' pretransplant samples followed cytoreduction.

Libraries were prepared by immunoSEQ multiplex PCR; TCRdb keeps only in-frame clonotypes and omits some of them. The sample lists fewer than 15,000 clones, approximately 80% occurring once. Documented time point: recipient sample about 28 days before transplant, after cytoreduction. Trimming pared 0 bases from V and 3 bases from J, leaving 5 bases between. The V gene's germline CDR1 is LGHNA and CDR2 YSLEER. The CDR3 spans 13 residues. The source material was peripheral blood mononuclear cells, sampled before stem cell transplant. The sequence was collected from a man aged 55-75 years with acute myeloid leukemia. Some clones in this sample may be carry-over from other donors' samples. V usage is TRBV4-3 and J usage is TRBJ1-2; perhaps TRBD1 as D (5 bases). CDR3 DNA: TGCGCCAGCAGCCAAGAAGGGGACTATGGCTACACCTTC. Encoded protein: CASSQEGDYGYTF.